These T cell receptor beta chains were read from a single sample in a study of T cells after yellow fever vaccination. Via MiXCR, TCRdb re-called the 5' RACE reads, giving one row per CDR3 protein. Of 150,000 to 200,000 distinct CDR3 sequences in the sample, about 6.2% were seen once. This specimen consisted of CD4+ T cells sorted from PBMCs, obtained on the day of the first yellow fever vaccination. Receptor source: a man younger than 30 who received the YFV17D yellow fever vaccine. The CDR3 runs from the conserved cysteine through the conserved F or W. Each record gives: J gene, V gene, D gene, clone size, CDR3 DNA, CDR3 protein. A D gene is named only where the DNA matches it firmly. Clone size is shown for a subset of rows, as once, few, many or a class of expanded clone.

TRBJ2-5 | TRBV7-2 | . | few | TGTGCCAGCAGCTTTCGTCTGGAGACCCAGTACTTC | CASSFRLETQYF
TRBJ2-2 | TRBV5-1 | . | many | TGCGCCAGCAGCTCCACTTTGACCGGGGAGCTGTTTTTT | CASSSTLTGELFF
TRBJ2-1 | TRBV20-1 | TRBD2 | few | TGCAGTGCTCGACTAGCGGGGGGGCTCAATGAGCAGTTCTTC | CSARLAGGLNEQFF
TRBJ2-2 | TRBV7-2 | TRBD1 | . | TGTGCCAGCAGCGTAACCTCCGGACAGGGGGCTAGCGGGGAGCTGTTTTTT | CASSVTSGQGASGELFF
TRBJ2-5 | TRBV7-9 | . | . | TGTGCCAGCAGCCGGTCAGGGGCAGAGGAGACCCAGTACTTC | CASSRSGAEETQYF
TRBJ2-3 | TRBV29-1 | . | . | TGCAGCGTTGAAAGGCGGTCCCGTTCAGATACGCAGTATTTT | CSVERRSRSDTQYF
TRBJ2-3 | TRBV7-9 | . | many | TGTGCCAGCGCTAAAGTAGATACGCAGTATTTT | CASAKVDTQYF
TRBJ1-5 | TRBV19 | . | . | TGTGCCAGTAGTCCCCAGGGGTCCCGCAATCAGCCCCAGCATTTT | CASSPQGSRNQPQHF
TRBJ2-5 | TRBV12-3/TRBV12-4 | . | many | TGTGCCAGCAGTTTGGGGACGGGTCCGGGGGAGACCCAGTACTTC | CASSLGTGPGETQYF
TRBJ2-3 | TRBV29-1 | . | many | TGCAGCGTTGAGTTAGGGGACGATACGCAGTATTTT | CSVELGDDTQYF
TRBJ2-7 | TRBV12-3/TRBV12-4 | . | many | TGTGCCAGCAGTCCCAGGACAGCTTATAAGTCCTACGAGCAGTACTTC | CASSPRTAYKSYEQYF
TRBJ2-6 | TRBV20-1 | . | . | TGCAGTGCTTGGTCTTCGCCCGGGGCCAACGTCCTGACTTTC | CSAWSSPGANVLTF
TRBJ2-7 | TRBV6-1 | . | . | TGTGCCAGCAGTCTAAACCCCGGGCCGGCAGAATCCTACGAGCAGTACTTC | CASSLNPGPAESYEQYF
TRBJ1-2 | TRBV12-3/TRBV12-4 | . | many | TGTGCCAGCAACGGGCCGAGTTACGGCTACACCTTC | CASNGPSYGYTF
TRBJ2-1 | TRBV28 | . | . | TGTGCCAGCGAGGAAGGGGGCTCCTACAATGAGCAGTTCTTC | CASEEGGSYNEQFF
TRBJ2-2 | TRBV10-3 | TRBD2 | many | TGTGCCATCAGTCTAGCGGGGGGGCATACCGGGGAGCTGTTTTTT | CAISLAGGHTGELFF
TRBJ2-3 | TRBV7-3 | . | many | TGTGCCAGCAGCACACGAATAACAGATACGCAGTATTTT | CASSTRITDTQYF
TRBJ2-4 | TRBV6-2/TRBV6-3 | . | many | TGTGCCACCAGCATGGATTCAGCCAAAAACATTCAGTACTTC | CATSMDSAKNIQYF
TRBJ2-5 | TRBV9 | TRBD2 | many | TGTGCCAGCAGCGTAGGCGGGGGGGCCTGGGAGACCCAGTACTTC | CASSVGGGAWETQYF
TRBJ2-2 | TRBV7-8 | . | few | TGTGCCAGCAGCTTACGCAGGCAGAACACCGGGGAGCTGTTTTTT | CASSLRRQNTGELFF
TRBJ2-7 | TRBV7-9 | . | few | TGTGCCAGCAGCCCCCGGGACGAGTCCTACGAGCAGTACTTC | CASSPRDESYEQYF
TRBJ2-5 | TRBV20-1 | TRBD2 | . | TGCAGTGCTAGAGATAATGGGGGGGGGTGGTACCAAGAGACCCAGTACTTC | CSARDNGGGWYQETQYF
TRBJ2-1 | TRBV20-1 | . | few | TGCAGTGCTAGATCGGGCCAGGACAGACACAATGAGCAGTTCTTC | CSARSGQDRHNEQFF
TRBJ1-5 | TRBV10-3 | . | many | TGTGCCATCACTCAGGATAGCAATCAGCCCCAGCATTTT | CAITQDSNQPQHF
TRBJ1-2 | TRBV11-2 | TRBD1 | . | TGTGCCAGCAGCTTAGATAGTGTCGGGACAGGATCCTATGGCTACACCTTC | CASSLDSVGTGSYGYTF
TRBJ1-1 | TRBV20-1 | . | many | TGCAGTGCCCTTCTTGGGGGGTTTGACACTGAAGCTTTCTTT | CSALLGGFDTEAFF
TRBJ1-2 | TRBV7-2 | . | . | TGTGCCAGCAGCCCAGGGAGGGACCCCTATGGCTACACCTTC | CASSPGRDPYGYTF
TRBJ2-5 | TRBV6-5 | . | many | TGTGCCAGCAGTTACATACATGAGGAGACCCAGTACTTC | CASSYIHEETQYF
TRBJ2-5 | TRBV7-2 | . | many | TGTGCCAGCAGCTTAATTGTAGGGACCCAGTACTTC | CASSLIVGTQYF
TRBJ2-1 | TRBV7-2 | . | many | TGTGCCAGCAGCTTAGTCCATAATGAGCAGTTCTTC | CASSLVHNEQFF
TRBJ1-4 | TRBV12-3/TRBV12-4 | . | . | TGTGCCAGCAGTCCCGGACAAGATAACGAAAAACTGTTTTTT | CASSPGQDNEKLFF
TRBJ2-3 | TRBV10-3 | TRBD1 | few | TGTGCCATCAACCATCAGGGGACAGGGGGGCCCACAGATACGCAGTATTTT | CAINHQGTGGPTDTQYF
TRBJ2-3 | TRBV12-3/TRBV12-4 | TRBD2 | . | TGTGCCTGCAGTTTTAGTTCGGGGGGGCTGTTGGGCACAGATACGCAGTATTTT | CACSFSSGGLLGTDTQYF
TRBJ2-5 | TRBV7-3 | . | . | TGTGCCAGCAGGCCCCCTTGGGAAGAGACCCAGTACTTC | CASRPPWEETQYF
TRBJ2-7 | TRBV4-2 | TRBD2 | . | TGTGCCAGCAGCCAAGATCCCAGCGGGGGAGCCCTCTACGAGCAGTACTTC | CASSQDPSGGALYEQYF
TRBJ1-2 | TRBV6-5 | . | few | TGTGCCAGCAGTTACTCGGGGACGGATAGCTATGGCTACACCTTC | CASSYSGTDSYGYTF
TRBJ2-1 | TRBV6-2/TRBV6-3 | . | many | TGTGCCAGCAGTTGGGGGGGGGCCTCCTACAATGAGCAGTTCTTC | CASSWGGASYNEQFF
TRBJ2-1 | TRBV2 | . | many | TGTGCCAGCAGTTCAGGAAGCGGGTACAATGAGCAGTTCTTC | CASSSGSGYNEQFF
TRBJ2-2 | TRBV7-3 | . | many | TGTGCCAGCAGCTTAAGAGGGGGGAACACCGGGGAGCTGTTTTTT | CASSLRGGNTGELFF
TRBJ1-5 | TRBV4-2 | . | few | TGTGCCAGCAGCCCCGATCAGCCCCAGCATTTT | CASSPDQPQHF
TRBJ1-5 | TRBV7-2 | . | few | TGTGCCAGCAGCAAAGATCCCAATCAGCCCCAGCATTTT | CASSKDPNQPQHF
TRBJ2-3 | TRBV27 | . | few | TGTGCCAGCAGCTCTTCCTTGCGGGACGGCAAAGATACGCAGTATTTT | CASSSSLRDGKDTQYF
TRBJ1-1 | TRBV29-1 | . | few | TGCAGCGTCCCTTCTAGCGGCAGGGACACTGAAGCTTTCTTT | CSVPSSGRDTEAFF
TRBJ2-7 | TRBV7-6 | TRBD1 | few | TGTGCCAGCAGGGTGACAGGGGGCCACGAGCAGTACTTC | CASRVTGGHEQYF
TRBJ2-1 | TRBV7-2 | . | . | TGTGCCAGCAGCTTCACGGTCGGTTTCAATGAGCAGTTCTTC | CASSFTVGFNEQFF
TRBJ2-1 | TRBV11-2 | . | many | TGTGCCAGCAGCTTGGGTACAAGCTCCTACAATGAGCAGTTCTTC | CASSLGTSSYNEQFF
TRBJ2-5 | TRBV5-1 | . | few | TGCGCCAGCAGCTTGGTCGGGGGCTCGTTGGAGACCCAGTACTTC | CASSLVGGSLETQYF
TRBJ2-5 | TRBV5-4 | TRBD2 | . | TGTGCCAGCAGCCTGGGGACTAGCGGGGGGGAAGAGACCCAGTACTTC | CASSLGTSGGEETQYF
TRBJ1-5 | TRBV18 | . | few | TGTGCCAGCTCACGGGACATCAATCAGCCCCAGCATTTT | CASSRDINQPQHF
TRBJ1-1 | TRBV12-3/TRBV12-4 | TRBD1 | few | TGTGCCAGCGGACAGGGATTGAACACTGAAGCTTTCTTT | CASGQGLNTEAFF
TRBJ2-2 | TRBV7-9 | TRBD1 | many | TGTGCTGCGGATGGGACAGGGCTGAACACCGGGGAGCTGTTTTTT | CAADGTGLNTGELFF